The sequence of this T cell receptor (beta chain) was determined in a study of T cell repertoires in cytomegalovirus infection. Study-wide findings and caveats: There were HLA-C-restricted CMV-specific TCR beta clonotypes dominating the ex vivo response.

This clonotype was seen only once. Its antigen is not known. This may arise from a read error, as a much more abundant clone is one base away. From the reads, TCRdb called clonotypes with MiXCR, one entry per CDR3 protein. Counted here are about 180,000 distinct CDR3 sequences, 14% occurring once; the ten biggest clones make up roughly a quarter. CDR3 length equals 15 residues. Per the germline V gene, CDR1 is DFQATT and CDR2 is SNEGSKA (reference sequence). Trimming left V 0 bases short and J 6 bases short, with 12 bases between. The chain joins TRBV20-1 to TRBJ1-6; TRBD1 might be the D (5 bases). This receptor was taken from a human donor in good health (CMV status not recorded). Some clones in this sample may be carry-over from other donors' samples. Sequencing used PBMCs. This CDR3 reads CSARDGTDTNSPLHF. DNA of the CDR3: TGCAGTGCTAGAGATGGGACGGATACTAATTCACCCCTCCACTTT.